A single sample gave rise to the 17 T cell receptor beta chains below, sequenced in a study of blood T cell repertoires in COVID-19. Sequencing used immunoSEQ multiplex PCR; TCRdb keeps in-frame clones, though not all of them. The table has about 350,000 clones, over 75% seen once; the top ten hold 1%. Sequenced: PBMCs or T cells enriched from blood (not recorded which). The receptors here all came from a woman aged 30 to 39 who had recovered from COVID-19.

The gene calls are TRBV10-3 and TRBJ2-5; 10 bases map to TRBD1. The CDR3 extends over 15 amino acids. CDR1 is ENHRY and CDR2 is SYGVKD in the germline V gene. After removal of 5 bases from V and 1 base from J, the junction contained 4 bases not matched to a gene. CDR3 region: CAISTGTGAQETQYF. The DNA for the CDR3 is TGTGCCATCAGTACCGGGACAGGGGCCCAAGAGACCCAGTACTTC.

The chain carries TRBV11-2 and TRBJ2-7, with TRBD1 identical over 10 bases. CDR3 size: 15 residues. The J segment lost 3 bases and the V segment lost 5 bases, leaving 7 bases of the junction unmatched. Germline CDR1 is SGHAT and CDR2 is FQNNGV. CDR3: CASSARDRGRYEQYF. CDR3 DNA sequence: TGTGCCAGCAGCGCCCGGGACAGGGGTCGCTACGAGCAGTACTTC.

V gene TRBV28 combines with J gene TRBJ1-2; 8 nucleotides match TRBD1. The V gene end was trimmed by 7 bases and the J gene end by 5 bases; junction bases not matched to a gene: 6. This CDR3 is 13 amino acids long. Germline CDR1 MDHEN, CDR2 SYDVKM. This chain's CDR3 is CASNQGAGYGYTF. The CDR3 bases are TGTGCCAGCAATCAGGGGGCGGGGTATGGCTACACCTTC.

The V gene is TRBV5-1, the J gene TRBJ2-1, with unresolved D. The CDR3 contains 13 residues. V was shortened by 2 bases and J by 4 bases, with 7 bases between the two germline ends. The germline V gene encodes CDR1 SGHRS and CDR2 YFSETQ. The CDR3 nucleotides are TGCGCCAGCAGCTTCCCCGGGTACAATGAGCAGTTCTTC. Translation gives CASSFPGYNEQFF.

V is TRBV19 and J is TRBJ1-6, with 9 bases that match TRBD1. CDR1 LNHDA and CDR2 SQIVND come from the germline V gene (reference sequence). The CDR3 is made up of 14 amino acids. With V trimmed by 7 bases and J by 10 bases, 8 bases remained unmatched. CDR3 amino acids: CASKTGQGRSPLHF. CDR3 DNA sequence: TGTGCCAGTAAAACGGGACAGGGCCGATCACCCCTCCACTTT.

The V and J genes are TRBV4-2 and TRBJ2-5, with D possibly TRBD1 on 5 matching bases. CDR3 length: 15 residues. The germline CDR1 and CDR2 sequences are LGHNA and YNFKEQ. Trimming left V 0 bases short and J 3 bases short, with 11 bases between. The CDR3 coding sequence is TGTGCCAGCAGCCAAGAAGTACAGGCTAAAGAGACCCAGTACTTC. It encodes CASSQEVQAKETQYF.

The chain couples TRBV9 to TRBJ1-6; no clear D. CDR1 is SGDLS, CDR2 YYNGEE, per germline. The CDR3 is 13 amino acids. V lost 1 base to trimming and J lost 6 bases, with 5 bases between them. The CDR3 is CASSVTANSPLHF. CDR3 bases: TGTGCCAGCAGCGTAACTGCTAATTCACCCCTCCACTTT.

The rearrangement joins TRBV5-8 to TRBJ2-5; 11 bases agree with TRBD1. Germline loops: CDR1 SGHTS, CDR2 YDEGEE. The CDR3 covers 15 residues. V was clipped by 1 base and J by 4 bases; unmatched bases: 3. For the CDR3, the DNA is TGTGCCAGCAGCTTGCGGACAGGGGGCGTAGAGACCCAGTACTTC. It codes for CASSLRTGGVETQYF.

The chain links TRBV25-1 to TRBJ2-7, with TRBD1 matching 8 bases. CDR3 length equals 14 residues. Germline CDR1 MGHDK, CDR2 SYGVNS. V trimming: 4 bases; J trimming: 3 bases; junction bases outside the gene matches: 5. The CDR3 sequence: CASSATGQDYEQYF. CDR3 sequence (DNA): TGTGCCAGCAGTGCCACGGGACAGGACTACGAGCAGTACTTC.

The genes are TRBV19 and TRBJ1-3; possible D gene TRBD1, 5 bases. In germline, CDR1 is LNHDA, CDR2 SQIVND (reference sequence). V was clipped by 4 bases and J by 1 base, with 11 bases between them. The CDR3 covers 15 residues. Here the CDR3 reads CASSTGGGSGNTIYF. As DNA, the CDR3 is TGTGCCAGTAGTACCGGCGGGGGTTCTGGAAACACCATATATTTT.

This chain links TRBV28 with TRBJ1-2; 12 bases agree with TRBD1. Germline CDR1 is MDHEN and CDR2 is SYDVKM. The ends lost 3 bases at V and 4 bases at J; junction bases unmatched: 9. CDR3 size: 17 residues. CDR3 amino acids: CASSLQGQGATVYGYTF. The DNA of the CDR3 is TGTGCCAGCAGTTTGCAGGGACAGGGGGCCACCGTCTATGGCTACACCTTC.

This chain links TRBV7-2 with TRBJ2-7, with D hard to call. The V end was cut by 5 bases, the J end by 3 bases, with 14 bases between. Germline CDR1 reads SGHTA; CDR2 reads FQGNSA. CDR3 size: 14 residues. The CDR3 DNA follows: TGTGCCAGCAGCGCCACTGCTCGAAACTACGAGCAGTACTTC. Translation gives CASSATARNYEQYF. The full variable domain, its missing parts supplied by reference TRBV7-2 and TRBJ2-7, is GAGVSQSPSNKVTEKGKDVELRCDPISGHTALYWYRQSLGQGLEFLIYFQGNSAPDKSGLPSDRFSAERTGGSVSTLTIQRTQQEDSAVYLCASSATARNYEQYFGPGTRLTVT.

This clone was seen only a few times. J is TRBJ1-2 and V is TRBV28; maybe TRBD1 (5 bases). The germline V and J ends were trimmed by 4 bases and 4 bases, with 19 bases remaining between them. The V gene's germline CDR1 is MDHEN and CDR2 SYDVKM. This CDR3 contains 16 residues. CDR3 amino acids: CASSSPPDTISYGYTF. CDR3 DNA sequence: TGTGCCAGCAGTTCCCCCCCGGACACAATCTCCTATGGCTACACCTTC.

The chain employs TRBV19 and TRBJ1-1; D remains ambiguous. Germline V gives CDR1 LNHDA, CDR2 SQIVND (reference sequence). The V gene lost 6 bases and the J gene lost 0 bases, with 11 bases spanning the gap. The CDR3 is 14 residues long. This chain's CDR3 is CASRVRGLNTEAFF. CDR3 in DNA: TGTGCCAGTAGGGTGAGAGGGCTGAACACTGAAGCTTTCTTT.

For this clone: The sample has other DNA sequences that encode this CDR3 too. The chain has TRBV28 and TRBJ2-7; no reliable D call. The V and J ends lost 5 bases and 4 bases respectively, with 3 bases between them. Germline loops: CDR1 MDHEN, CDR2 SYDVKM. This CDR3 region has 10 residues. The CDR3 DNA reads TGTGCCAGCAGTCGGTACGAGCAGTACTTC. Encoded protein: CASSRYEQYF.

The genes are TRBV13 and TRBJ2-1; D possibly corresponds to TRBD1 (5 bases). CDR1 is PRHDT and CDR2 is FYEKMQ in the germline V gene (reference sequence). The germline V and J ends were trimmed by 1 base and 4 bases, with 8 bases remaining between them. This CDR3 has 14 residues. CDR3 in amino acids: CASSLVQGYNEQFF. As DNA, the CDR3 is TGTGCCAGCAGCTTAGTTCAGGGATACAATGAGCAGTTCTTC.

V is TRBV28 and J is TRBJ2-3, with 9 bases identical to TRBD2. The CDR3 is made up of 14 amino acids. Germline values: CDR1 MDHEN, CDR2 SYDVKM. V trimming: 6 bases; J trimming: 3 bases; junction bases outside the gene matches: 4. The CDR3 protein is CASRRGGGTDTQYF. The CDR3 region has the DNA TGTGCCAGCAGGCGGGGGGGCGGGACAGATACGCAGTATTTT. Variable domain in full (rest from reference TRBV28 and TRBJ2-3): DVKVTQSSRYLVKRTGEKVFLECVQDMDHENMFWYRQDPGLGLRLIYFSYDVKMKEKGDIPEGYSVSREKKERFSLILESASTNQTSMYLCASRRGGGTDTQYFGPGTRLTVL.